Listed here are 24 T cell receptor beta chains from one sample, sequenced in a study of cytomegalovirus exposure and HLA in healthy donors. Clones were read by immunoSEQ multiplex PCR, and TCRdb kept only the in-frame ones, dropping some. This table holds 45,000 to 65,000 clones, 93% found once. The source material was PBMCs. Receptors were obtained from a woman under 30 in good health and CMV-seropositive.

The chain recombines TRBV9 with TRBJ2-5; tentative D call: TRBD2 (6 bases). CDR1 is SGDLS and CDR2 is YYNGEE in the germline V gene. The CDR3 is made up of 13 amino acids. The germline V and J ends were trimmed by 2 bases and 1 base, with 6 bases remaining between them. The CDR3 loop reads CASSVGGQETQYF. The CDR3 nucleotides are TGTGCCAGCAGCGTCGGGGGCCAAGAGACCCAGTACTTC.

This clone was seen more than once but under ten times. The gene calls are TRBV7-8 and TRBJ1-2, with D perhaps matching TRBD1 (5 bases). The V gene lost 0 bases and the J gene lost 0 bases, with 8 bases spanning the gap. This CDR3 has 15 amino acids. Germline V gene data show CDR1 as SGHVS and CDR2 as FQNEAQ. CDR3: CASSLAGGSNYGYTF. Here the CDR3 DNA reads TGTGCCAGCAGCTTAGCGGGGGGTTCTAACTATGGCTACACCTTC.

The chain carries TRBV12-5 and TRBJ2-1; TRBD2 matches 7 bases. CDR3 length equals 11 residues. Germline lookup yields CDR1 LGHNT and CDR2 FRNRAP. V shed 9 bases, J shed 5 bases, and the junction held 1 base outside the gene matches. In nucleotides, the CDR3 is TGTGCTAGCGGGGGGAACAATGAGCAGTTCTTC. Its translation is CASGGNNEQFF.

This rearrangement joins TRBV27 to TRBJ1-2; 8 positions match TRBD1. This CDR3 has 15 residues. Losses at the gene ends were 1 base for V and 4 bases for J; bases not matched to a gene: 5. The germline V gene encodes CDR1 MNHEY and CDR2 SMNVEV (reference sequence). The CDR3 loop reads CASSLYVGTGYGYTF. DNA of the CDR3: TGTGCCAGCAGTTTATACGTCGGGACAGGCTATGGCTACACCTTC.

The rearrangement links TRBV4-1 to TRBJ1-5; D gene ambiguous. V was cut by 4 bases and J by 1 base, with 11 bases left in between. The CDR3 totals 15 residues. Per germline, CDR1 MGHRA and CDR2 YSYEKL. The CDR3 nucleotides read TGCGCCAGCAGCCTTCGTTCCGGGAGCAATCAGCCCCAGCATTTT. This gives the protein CASSLRSGSNQPQHF.

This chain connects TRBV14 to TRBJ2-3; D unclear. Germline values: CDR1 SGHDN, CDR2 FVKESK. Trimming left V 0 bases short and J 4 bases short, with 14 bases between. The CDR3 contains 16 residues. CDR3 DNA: TGTGCCAGCAGCCAAGATCGCTCGCCCCGGGCAGATACGCAGTATTTT. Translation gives CASSQDRSPRADTQYF.

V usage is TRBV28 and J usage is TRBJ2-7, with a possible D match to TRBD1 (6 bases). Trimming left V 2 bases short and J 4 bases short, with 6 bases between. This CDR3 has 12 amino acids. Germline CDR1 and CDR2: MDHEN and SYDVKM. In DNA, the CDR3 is TGTGCCAGCAGTTTAACAGGGTACGAGCAGTACTTC. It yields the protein CASSLTGYEQYF.

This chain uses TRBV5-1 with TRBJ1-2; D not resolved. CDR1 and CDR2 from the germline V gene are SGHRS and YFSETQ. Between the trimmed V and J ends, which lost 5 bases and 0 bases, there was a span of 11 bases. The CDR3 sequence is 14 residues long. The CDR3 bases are TGCGCCAGCAGTCAAACTGGAGCTAACTATGGCTACACCTTC. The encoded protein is CASSQTGANYGYTF.

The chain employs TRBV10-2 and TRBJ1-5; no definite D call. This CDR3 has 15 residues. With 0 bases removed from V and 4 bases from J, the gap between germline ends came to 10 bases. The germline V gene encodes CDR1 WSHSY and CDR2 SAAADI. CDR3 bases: TGCGCCAGCAGTGAGTCGGTTGTTGCGAATCAGCCCCAGCATTTT. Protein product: CASSESVVANQPQHF.

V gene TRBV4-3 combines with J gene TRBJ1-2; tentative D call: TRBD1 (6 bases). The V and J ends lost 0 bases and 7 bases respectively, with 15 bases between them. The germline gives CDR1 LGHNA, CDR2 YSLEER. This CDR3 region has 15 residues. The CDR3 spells CASSQDRLGAFGYTF. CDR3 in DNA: TGCGCCAGCAGCCAAGATCGTCTGGGGGCTTTTGGCTACACCTTC.

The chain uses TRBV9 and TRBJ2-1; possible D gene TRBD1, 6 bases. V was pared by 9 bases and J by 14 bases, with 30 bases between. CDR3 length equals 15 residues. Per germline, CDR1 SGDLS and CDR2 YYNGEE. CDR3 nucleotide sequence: TGTGCCACGACGAGGGGACCTGACACAGGGAAATGTAAGTTCTTC. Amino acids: CATTRGPDTGKCKFF.

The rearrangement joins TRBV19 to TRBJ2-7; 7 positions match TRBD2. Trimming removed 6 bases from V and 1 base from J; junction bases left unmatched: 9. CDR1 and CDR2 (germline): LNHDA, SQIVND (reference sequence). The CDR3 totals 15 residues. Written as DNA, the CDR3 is TGTGCCAGTAGCACCCGGGTCGGGGGGTCCTACGAGCAGTACTTC. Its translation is CASSTRVGGSYEQYF.

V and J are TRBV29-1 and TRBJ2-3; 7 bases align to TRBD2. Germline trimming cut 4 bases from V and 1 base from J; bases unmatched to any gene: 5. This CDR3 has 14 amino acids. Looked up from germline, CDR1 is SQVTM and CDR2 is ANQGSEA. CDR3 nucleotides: TGCAGCGTTGTACTAGCGAAAGGCACAGATACGCAGTATTTT. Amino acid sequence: CSVVLAKGTDTQYF.

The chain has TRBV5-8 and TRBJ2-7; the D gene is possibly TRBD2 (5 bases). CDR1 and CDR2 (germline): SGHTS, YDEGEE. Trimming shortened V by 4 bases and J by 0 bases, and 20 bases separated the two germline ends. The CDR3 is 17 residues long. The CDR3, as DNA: TGTGCCAGCAGCCCTCCTGGACTTGGCCGGAGCTCCTACGAGCAGTACTTC. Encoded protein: CASSPPGLGRSSYEQYF.

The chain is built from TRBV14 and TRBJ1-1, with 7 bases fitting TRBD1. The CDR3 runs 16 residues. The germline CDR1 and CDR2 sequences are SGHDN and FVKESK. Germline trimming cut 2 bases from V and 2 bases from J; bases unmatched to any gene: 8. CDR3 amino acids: CASSQFLGTANTEAFF. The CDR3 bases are TGTGCCAGCAGCCAATTCTTGGGGACAGCCAACACTGAAGCTTTCTTT.

The CDR3 loop reads CSVERGPGELFF. The CDR3 DNA sequence: TGCAGCGTTGAACGGGGTCCCGGGGAGCTGTTTTTT. V gene TRBV29-1 combines with J gene TRBJ2-2, with D possibly matching TRBD2 (5 bases). The CDR3 is made up of 12 amino acids. V dropped 2 bases and J dropped 6 bases, with 7 bases sitting between them. Germline CDR1 and CDR2: SQVTM and ANQGSEA.

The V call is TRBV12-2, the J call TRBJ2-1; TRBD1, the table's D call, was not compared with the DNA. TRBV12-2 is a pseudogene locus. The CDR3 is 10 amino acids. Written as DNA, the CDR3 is TGTGCAAGACAGGGCAATGAGCAGTTCTTC. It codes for CARQGNEQFF.

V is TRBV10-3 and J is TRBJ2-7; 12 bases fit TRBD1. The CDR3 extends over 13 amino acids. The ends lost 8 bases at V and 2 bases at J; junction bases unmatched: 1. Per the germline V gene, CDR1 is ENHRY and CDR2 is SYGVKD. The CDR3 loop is CAIRDRGPYEQYF. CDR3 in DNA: TGTGCCATCCGGGACAGGGGGCCCTACGAGCAGTACTTC.

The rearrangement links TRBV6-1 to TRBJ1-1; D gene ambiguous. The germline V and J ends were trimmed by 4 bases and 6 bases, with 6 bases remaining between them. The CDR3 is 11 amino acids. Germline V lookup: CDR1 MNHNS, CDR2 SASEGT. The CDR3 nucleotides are TGTGCCAGCAGTGGCGGCCCTGAAGCTTTCTTT. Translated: CASSGGPEAFF.

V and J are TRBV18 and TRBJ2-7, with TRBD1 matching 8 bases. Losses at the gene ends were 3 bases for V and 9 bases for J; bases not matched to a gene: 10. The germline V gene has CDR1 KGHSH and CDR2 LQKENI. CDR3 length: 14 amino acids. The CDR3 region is CASSPSGAGTGQYF. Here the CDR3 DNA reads TGTGCCAGCTCACCTTCGGGAGCCGGGACAGGGCAGTACTTC.

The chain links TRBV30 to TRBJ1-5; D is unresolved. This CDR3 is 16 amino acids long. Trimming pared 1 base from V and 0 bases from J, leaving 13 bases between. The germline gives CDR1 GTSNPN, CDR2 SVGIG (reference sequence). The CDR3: CAWSAQVSYSNQPQHF. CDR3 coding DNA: TGTGCCTGGAGTGCCCAGGTCTCGTATAGCAATCAGCCCCAGCATTTT.

The CDR3 bases are TGCAGCGTTACAAATCTTATGAATGGCTACACCTTC. Translation gives CSVTNLMNGYTF. V and J are TRBV29-1 and TRBJ1-2, with D unclear. Germline V CDR1 and CDR2: SQVTM, ANQGSEA. The CDR3 is 12 amino acids. The V gene lost 5 bases and the J gene lost 6 bases, with 13 bases spanning the gap.

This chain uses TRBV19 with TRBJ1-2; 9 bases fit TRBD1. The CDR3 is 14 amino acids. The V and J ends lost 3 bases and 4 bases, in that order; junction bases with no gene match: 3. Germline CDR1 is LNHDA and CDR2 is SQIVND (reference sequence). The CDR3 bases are TGTGCCAGTAGTATCCCGGGACAGGGCTATGGCTACACCTTC. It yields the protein CASSIPGQGYGYTF.

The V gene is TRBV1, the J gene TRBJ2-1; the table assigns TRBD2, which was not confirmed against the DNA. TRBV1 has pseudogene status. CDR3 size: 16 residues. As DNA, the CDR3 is TGCACCAGCAGAGAGCGAGCGGGGAGATCCTACAATGAGCAGTTCTTC. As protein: CTSRERAGRSYNEQFF.